This T cell receptor (beta chain) was recorded in a study of T cells after yellow fever vaccination (dated by TCRdb to between 2017 and 2020). About the full investigation: The SMART-Seq v4 Ultra Low Input RNA kit was used to prepare libraries from fractions with low cell numbers. To follow T-cell clones before and after primary and booster YFV17D yellow fever vaccination, bulk TCR alpha and beta repertoires were sequenced over time. The cohort comprised two healthy male donors, one aged 18 to 29 and one aged 30 to 39 years. Blood samples were taken at several timepoints before and after primary and secondary immunization, and bulk PBMC replicates and cell subsets were isolated.

TCR cDNA was synthesized by 5'RACE template switching, which introduced a universal primer site and unique molecular identifiers. cDNA synthesis was primed from both the TCR alpha and TCR beta constant segments. Library amplification involved two PCR steps, and the second step added sample barcodes and sequencing adapters. Sequencing of the libraries was done on either Illumina HiSeq 2500 (2x100 bp) or NovaSeq (2x150 bp). The authors' analysis ran thus. Demultiplexing of reads and collapsing into UMI consensus sequences were performed with MIGEC, and V(D)J alignment was carried out with MiXCR. Using edgeR on replicate PBMC samples, clonotypes were called vaccine-responding if FDR was below 0.01 and the log2 fold change was above 5 up to day 15. Bulk clonotypes were assigned CD4 or CD8 identity according to which sequenced CD4 or CD8 repertoire held them at higher abundance. The public reads were quality trimmed at Q25 with fastp and then assembled into clones with MiXCR by TCRdb, keeping productive beta chains. Every entry covers one CDR3 protein and lists the most common genes and DNA from its rows. Clone size and V and J calls follow TCRdb, not the original study. Across this sample there are hundreds of thousands of distinct CDR3 sequences, with 9% to 15% seen only once. Of the sample, more than 13% falls within the top ten clones.

What the research found in general, with its limitations: A small share of clonotypes occurred in both CD4 and CD8 compartments, likely arising from convergent recombination. The study included only a couple of donors, which limits how far the findings can be generalized. The secondary T-cell response was weaker than the primary response but faster, peaking on day 5 instead of day 15. After the booster, most of the clones that had expanded following primary vaccination were detected again (96% of CD4 and more than 85% of CD8), which suggests that memory was broadly maintained. Because abundant contaminating clonotypes from the bulk population could be contained in FACS-sorted repertoires, computational filtering was required.

V and J are trimmed by 4 bases and 14 bases, and the gene matches miss 6 bases of the junction. From the germline V gene, CDR1 is SGHRS and CDR2 is YFSETQ. CDR3 length: 14 amino acids, cysteine to phenylalanine. Kept here is only the CDR3 DNA, which spans 42 bases and is read in frame from base 1. Taken with the paper, the label for treatment or condition translates to: live attenuated yellow fever vaccine strain. At each blood-draw timepoint, two biological replicates of bulk PBMCs were collected. A standard Ficoll-Paque protocol was used to isolate PBMCs from peripheral blood. TriZol was used to extract RNA from bulk PBMCs, CD4 and CD8 fractions, and dextramer-positive and dextramer-negative fractions. This clonotype was observed a few times. Its antigen remains unidentified. Base qualities were left out, and no much larger clone turns up one base away.

The material sequenced was PBMCs, taken on the day of the yellow fever booster vaccination. The sequence was obtained from a man between 25 and 39 years old who received the YFV17D yellow fever vaccine. The chain is assembled from TRBV5-1 and TRBJ2-1; a stretch of 16 junction bases matches TRBD2. DNA sequence: TGCGCCAGCAGCCAAGGGACTAGCGGGAGGGAGAAGTTCTTC. This gives the protein CASSQGTSGREKFF.